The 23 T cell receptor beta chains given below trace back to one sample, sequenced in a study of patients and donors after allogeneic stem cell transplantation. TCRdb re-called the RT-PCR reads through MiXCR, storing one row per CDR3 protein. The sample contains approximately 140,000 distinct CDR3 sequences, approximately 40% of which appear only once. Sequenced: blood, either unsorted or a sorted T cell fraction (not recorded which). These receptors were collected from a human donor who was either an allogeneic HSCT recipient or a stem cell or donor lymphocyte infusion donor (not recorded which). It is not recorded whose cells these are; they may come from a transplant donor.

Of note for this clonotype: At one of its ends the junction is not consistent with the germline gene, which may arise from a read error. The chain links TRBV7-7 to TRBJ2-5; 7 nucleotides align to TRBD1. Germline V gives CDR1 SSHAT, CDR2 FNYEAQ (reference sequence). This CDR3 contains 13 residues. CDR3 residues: CASSRDRQETQYF. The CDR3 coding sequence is TGTGCTAGCAGCCGGGACAGACAAGAGACCCAGTACTTC.

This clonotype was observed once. The CDR3 here is CASSLGGREAFF. The CDR3 region has the DNA TGTGCCAGCAGTTTAGGGGGGCGGGAAGCTTTCTTT. This chain connects TRBV28 to TRBJ1-1; a possible D gene is TRBD1 (6 bases). Trimming removed 2 bases from V and 8 bases from J, with 9 bases in between. The CDR3 length is 12 residues. Germline loops: CDR1 MDHEN, CDR2 SYDVKM.

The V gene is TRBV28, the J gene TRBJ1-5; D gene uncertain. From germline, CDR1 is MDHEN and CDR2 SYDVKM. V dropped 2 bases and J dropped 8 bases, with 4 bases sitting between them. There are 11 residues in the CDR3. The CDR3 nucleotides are TGTGCCAGCAGTTTAGCGGAGCCCCAGCATTTT. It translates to CASSLAEPQHF.

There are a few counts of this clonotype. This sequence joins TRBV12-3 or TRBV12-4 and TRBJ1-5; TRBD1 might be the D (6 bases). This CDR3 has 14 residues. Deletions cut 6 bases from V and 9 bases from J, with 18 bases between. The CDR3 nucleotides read TGTGCCAGCAGCCGACAGGACGTAGGAGGGCCCCAGCATTTT. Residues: CASSRQDVGGPQHF.

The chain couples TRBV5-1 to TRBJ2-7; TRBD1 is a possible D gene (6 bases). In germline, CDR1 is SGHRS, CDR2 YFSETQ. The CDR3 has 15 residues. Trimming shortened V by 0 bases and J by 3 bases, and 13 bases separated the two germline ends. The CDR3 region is CASSLETGLLYEQYF. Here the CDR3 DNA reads TGCGCCAGCAGCTTGGAAACAGGGCTCCTCTACGAGCAGTACTTC.

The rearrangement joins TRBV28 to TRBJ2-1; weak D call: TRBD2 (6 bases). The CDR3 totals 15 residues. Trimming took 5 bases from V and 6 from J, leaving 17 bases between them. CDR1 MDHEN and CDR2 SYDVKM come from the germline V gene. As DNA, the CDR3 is TGTGCCAGCAGTGTTCTCGGAATAGCGGTCAATGAGCAGTTCTTC. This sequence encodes CASSVLGIAVNEQFF.

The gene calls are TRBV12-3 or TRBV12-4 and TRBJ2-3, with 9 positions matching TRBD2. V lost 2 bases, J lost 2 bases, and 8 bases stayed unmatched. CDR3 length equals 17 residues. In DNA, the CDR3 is TGTGCCAGCAGTTTAACAGTAGCGGGGGCCTCCACAGATACGCAGTATTTT. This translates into CASSLTVAGASTDTQYF.

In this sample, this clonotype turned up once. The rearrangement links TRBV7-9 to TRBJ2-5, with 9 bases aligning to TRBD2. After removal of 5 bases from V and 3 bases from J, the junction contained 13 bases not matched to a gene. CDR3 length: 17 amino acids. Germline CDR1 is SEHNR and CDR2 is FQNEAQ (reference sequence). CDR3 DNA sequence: TGTGCCAGCAGCGGGGCCATGTTAGCGGGGGTGGAAGAGACCCAGTACTTC. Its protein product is CASSGAMLAGVEETQYF. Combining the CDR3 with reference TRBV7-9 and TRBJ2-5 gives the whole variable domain DTGVSQNPRHKITKRGQNVTFRCDPISEHNRLYWYRQTLGQGPEFLTYFQNEAQLEKSRLLSDRFSAERPKGSFSTLEIQRTEQGDSAMYLCASSGAMLAGVEETQYFGPGTRLLVL.

The CDR3 loop reads CASSSGGDRNQPQHF. CDR3 nucleotide sequence: TGTGCCAGCAGCTCTGGGGGGGACCGCAATCAGCCCCAGCATTTT. The chain joins TRBV7-9 to TRBJ1-5; perhaps TRBD1 as D (5 bases). The V and J ends lost 4 bases and 2 bases respectively, with 12 bases between them. Germline values: CDR1 SEHNR, CDR2 FQNEAQ (reference sequence). The CDR3 is 15 residues long.

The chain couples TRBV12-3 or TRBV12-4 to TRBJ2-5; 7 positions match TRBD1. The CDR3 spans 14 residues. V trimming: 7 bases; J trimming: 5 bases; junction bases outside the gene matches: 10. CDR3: CASIPGDRRETQYF. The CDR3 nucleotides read TGTGCCAGCATCCCCGGGGACAGAAGGGAGACCCAGTACTTC.

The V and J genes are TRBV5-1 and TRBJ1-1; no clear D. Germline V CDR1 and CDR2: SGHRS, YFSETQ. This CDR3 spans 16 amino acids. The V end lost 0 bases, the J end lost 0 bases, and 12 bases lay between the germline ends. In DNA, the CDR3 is TGCGCCAGCAGCTTGGGGGGAGGAACCGTGAACACTGAAGCTTTCTTT. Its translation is CASSLGGGTVNTEAFF.

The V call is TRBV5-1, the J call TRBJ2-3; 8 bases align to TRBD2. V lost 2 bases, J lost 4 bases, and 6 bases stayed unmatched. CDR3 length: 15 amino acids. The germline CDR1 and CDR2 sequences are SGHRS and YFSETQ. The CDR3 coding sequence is TGCGCCAGCAGCTTAGCGGGAGCCCTGCCAGATACGCAGTATTTT. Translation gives CASSLAGALPDTQYF.

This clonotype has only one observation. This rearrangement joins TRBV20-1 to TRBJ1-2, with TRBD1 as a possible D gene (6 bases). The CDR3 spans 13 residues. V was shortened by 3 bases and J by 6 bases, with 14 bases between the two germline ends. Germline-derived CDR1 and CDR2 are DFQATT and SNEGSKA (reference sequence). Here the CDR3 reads CSASNRAGDGYTF. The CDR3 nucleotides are TGCAGTGCTAGCAACAGGGCGGGCGATGGCTACACCTTC.

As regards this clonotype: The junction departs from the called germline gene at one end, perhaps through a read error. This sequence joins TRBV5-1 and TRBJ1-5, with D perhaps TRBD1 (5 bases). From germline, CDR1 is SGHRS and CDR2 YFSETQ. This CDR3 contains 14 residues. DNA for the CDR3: TGCGCCAGCATCTTGGGACCCCATGATCAGCCCCAGCATTTT. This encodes CASILGPHDQPQHF.

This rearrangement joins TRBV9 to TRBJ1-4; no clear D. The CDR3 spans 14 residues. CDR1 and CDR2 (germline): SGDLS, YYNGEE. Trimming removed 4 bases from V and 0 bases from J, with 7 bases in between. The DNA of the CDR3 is TGTGCCAGCAGCAGCGAACCAACTAATGAAAAACTGTTTTTT. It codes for CASSSEPTNEKLFF. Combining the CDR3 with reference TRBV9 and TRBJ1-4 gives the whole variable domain DSGVTQTPKHLITATGQRVTLRCSPRSGDLSVYWYQQSLDQGLQFLIQYYNGEERAKGNILERFSAQQFPDLHSELNLSSLELGDSALYFCASSSEPTNEKLFFGSGTQLSVL.

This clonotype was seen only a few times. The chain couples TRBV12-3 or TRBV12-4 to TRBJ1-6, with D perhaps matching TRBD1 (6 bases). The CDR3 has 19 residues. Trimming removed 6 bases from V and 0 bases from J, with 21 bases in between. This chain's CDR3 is CASSPPAGAVSSYNSPLHF. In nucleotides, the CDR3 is TGTGCCAGCAGCCCCCCCGCAGGGGCCGTGAGCTCCTATAATTCACCCCTCCACTTT.

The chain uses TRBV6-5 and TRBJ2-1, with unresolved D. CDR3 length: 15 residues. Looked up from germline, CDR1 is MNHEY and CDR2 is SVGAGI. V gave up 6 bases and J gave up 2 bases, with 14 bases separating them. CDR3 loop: CASRIGTTPYNEQFF. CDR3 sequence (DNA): TGTGCCAGCAGGATCGGCACTACCCCCTACAATGAGCAGTTCTTC.

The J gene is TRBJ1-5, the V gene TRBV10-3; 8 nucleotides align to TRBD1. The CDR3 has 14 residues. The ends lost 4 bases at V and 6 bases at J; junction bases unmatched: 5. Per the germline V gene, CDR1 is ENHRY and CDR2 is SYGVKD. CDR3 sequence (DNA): TGTGCCATCAGTGCGGCAGGGGGCATTCAGCCCCAGCATTTT. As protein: CAISAAGGIQPQHF.

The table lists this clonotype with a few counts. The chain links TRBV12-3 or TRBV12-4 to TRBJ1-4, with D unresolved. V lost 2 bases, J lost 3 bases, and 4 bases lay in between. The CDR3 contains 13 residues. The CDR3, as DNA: TGTGCCAGCAGTTTACGCGCTAATGAAAAACTGTTTTTT. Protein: CASSLRANEKLFF.

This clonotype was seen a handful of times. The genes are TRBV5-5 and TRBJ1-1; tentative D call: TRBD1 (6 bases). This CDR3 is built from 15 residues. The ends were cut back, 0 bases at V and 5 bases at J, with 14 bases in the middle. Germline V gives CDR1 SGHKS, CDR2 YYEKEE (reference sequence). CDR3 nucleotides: TGTGCCAGCAGCTTGGCCATACAGGGAGGTACTGAAGCTTTCTTT. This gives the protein CASSLAIQGGTEAFF.

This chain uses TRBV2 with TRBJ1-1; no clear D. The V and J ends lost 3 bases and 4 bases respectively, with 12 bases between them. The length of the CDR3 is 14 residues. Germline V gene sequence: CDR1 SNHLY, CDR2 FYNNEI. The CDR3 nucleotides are TGTGCCAGCAGTGATCCCCGAATGGGCACTGAAGCTTTCTTT. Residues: CASSDPRMGTEAFF.

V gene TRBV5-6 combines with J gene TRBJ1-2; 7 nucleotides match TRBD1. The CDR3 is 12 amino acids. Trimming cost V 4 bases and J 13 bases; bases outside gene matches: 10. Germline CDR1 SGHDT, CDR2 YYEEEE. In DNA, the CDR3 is TGTGCCAGCAGCATCCGACAGGGCCTCGGCACCTTC. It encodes CASSIRQGLGTF.

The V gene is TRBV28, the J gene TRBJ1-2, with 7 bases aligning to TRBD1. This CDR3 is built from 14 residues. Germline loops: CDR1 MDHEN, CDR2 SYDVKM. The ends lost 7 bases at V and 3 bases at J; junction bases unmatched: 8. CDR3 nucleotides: TGTGCCAGCATCCACTCCGGGACAGACTATGGCTACACCTTC. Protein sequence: CASIHSGTDYGYTF.